The 8 T cell receptor beta chains below come from one sample, sequenced in a study of neurological immune-mediated disorders (dated by TCRdb to the late 2010s). The library was generated by 5' RACE. Reads for this sample came from an Illumina HiSeq 2500. TCRdb trimmed public reads at Q25 via fastp, called clones via MiXCR and kept in-frame beta chains. All rows with the same CDR3 protein become a single entry with the most common DNA and genes. Recorded for this sample are around 58,000 distinct CDR3 sequences; about 3.7% of them occurred a single time. The ten top clones hold roughly 7% of the sample. Sequencing used PBMCs. The source of these receptors is a woman in her fifties or sixties with multiple sclerosis.

This clonotype was counted at least ten times. The CDR3 sequence: CASSYSSGPYTGELFF. DNA of the CDR3: TGTGCCAGCAGCTACTCTAGCGGGCCGTACACCGGGGAGCTGTTTTTT. The rearrangement links TRBV7-6 to TRBJ2-2, with TRBD2 matching over 8 bases. J was trimmed by 3 bases and V by 4 bases; bases with no gene match: 7. Germline-derived CDR1 and CDR2 are SGHVS and FNYEAQ. This CDR3 has 16 amino acids.

This clonotype was observed many times. The CDR3 DNA reads as TGCGCCACCTCCGGGACAGGACAAGAGACCCAGTACTTC. It specifies CATSGTGQETQYF. V usage is TRBV5-1 and J usage is TRBJ2-5, with 8 positions matching TRBD1. This CDR3 has 13 residues. Germline lookup yields CDR1 SGHRS and CDR2 YFSETQ. The J segment lost 2 bases and the V segment lost 9 bases, leaving 6 bases of the junction unmatched.

This clonotype showed up many times. This chain joins TRBV5-6 and TRBJ2-7, with 8 positions matching TRBD2. The CDR3 runs to 15 residues. V shed 3 bases, J shed 7 bases, and the junction held 12 bases outside the gene matches. CDR1 and CDR2 (germline): SGHDT, YYEEEE. CDR3 amino acids: CASSSRAGGRREQYF. The CDR3 DNA sequence: TGTGCCAGCAGCTCGCGGGCGGGGGGAAGGAGGGAGCAGTACTTC.

This clonotype was detected ten times or more. This sequence joins TRBV15 and TRBJ2-5; 8 bases match TRBD1. There are 16 residues in the CDR3. After removal of 0 bases from V and 9 bases from J, the junction contained 12 bases not matched to a gene. Germline loops: CDR1 LNHNV, CDR2 YYDKDF (reference sequence). The CDR3 reads CATSRDIGTGLVAQYF. As DNA, the CDR3 is TGTGCCACCAGCAGAGATATTGGGACAGGTTTAGTGGCCCAGTACTTC.

This clonotype was seen repeatedly, ten times or more. The gene calls are TRBV29-1 and TRBJ2-5, with TRBD2 identical over 10 bases. CDR3 size: 16 residues. The V gene's germline CDR1 is SQVTM and CDR2 ANQGSEA. V shed 0 bases and J 5 bases; nucleotides not matched to a gene: 9. The CDR3 DNA follows: TGCAGCGTTGAAGATGGGGTAGCGGGAGGATATGAGACCCAGTACTTC. It is translated as CSVEDGVAGGYETQYF.

In its sample, this clonotype was seen many times. The V call is TRBV5-6, the J call TRBJ2-3; D remains unclear. Germline CDR1 reads SGHDT; CDR2 reads YYEEEE. The CDR3 is made up of 15 amino acids. V lost 1 base and J 0 bases, leaving 9 bases between the germline ends. In DNA form, the CDR3 reads TGTGCCAGCAGCTTGTACGGCTCTAGCACAGATACGCAGTATTTT. Translating it yields CASSLYGSSTDTQYF.

This clonotype was found many times. The V gene is TRBV4-1, the J gene TRBJ2-3; D gene ambiguous. Germline V gene data show CDR1 as MGHRA and CDR2 as YSYEKL. The CDR3 is 12 residues long. Trimming removed 1 base at V and 6 bases at J, with 5 bases between. CDR3 protein: CASSQGPDTQYF. Written as DNA, the CDR3 is TGCGCCAGCAGCCAAGGCCCGGATACGCAGTATTTT.

This clonotype was recorded a few times. A much more abundant neighbour one base away suggests this may be a read error. V usage is TRBV20-1 and J usage is TRBJ2-1, with D perhaps being TRBD1 or TRBD2 (5 bases each). The ends were cut back, 0 bases at V and 6 bases at J, with 12 bases in the middle. This CDR3 has 14 amino acids. CDR1 and CDR2 (germline): DFQATT, SNEGSKA (reference sequence). CDR3 amino acids: CSARDVRGCNEQFF. The DNA for the CDR3 is TGCAGTGCTAGAGATGTGAGGGGTTGCAATGAGCAGTTCTTC.